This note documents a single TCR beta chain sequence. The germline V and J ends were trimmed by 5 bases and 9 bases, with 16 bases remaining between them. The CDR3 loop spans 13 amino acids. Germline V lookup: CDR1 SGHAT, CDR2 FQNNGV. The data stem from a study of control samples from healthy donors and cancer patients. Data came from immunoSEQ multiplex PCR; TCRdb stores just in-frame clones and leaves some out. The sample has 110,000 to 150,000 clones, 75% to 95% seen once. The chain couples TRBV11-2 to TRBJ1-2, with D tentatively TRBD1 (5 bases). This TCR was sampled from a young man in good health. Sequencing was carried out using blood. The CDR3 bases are TGTGCCAGCAGCGAACAGAGTACAGGTAGCTACACCTTC. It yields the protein CASSEQSTGSYTF.